These 28 T cell receptor beta chains came from one sample sequenced in a study of blood T cell repertoires in COVID-19. Clones were sequenced by immunoSEQ multiplex PCR, and TCRdb holds only the in-frame ones, with some missing. The data contain some 170,000 clones, roughly 81% of them singletons. The sequenced material came from peripheral blood. These TCRs come from a man aged 35 to 55 with acute or convalescent COVID-19.

The CDR3 is CASSVSGSGANVLTF. CDR3 nucleotide sequence: TGCGCCAGCAGCGTGAGCGGCTCTGGGGCCAACGTCCTGACTTTC. The chain has TRBV5-1 and TRBJ2-6, with a possible D match to TRBD2 (5 bases). V shed 4 bases and J shed 0 bases, with 8 bases lying between them. CDR3 length: 15 residues. Germline V gene sequence: CDR1 SGHRS, CDR2 YFSETQ. The full variable domain, rest sourced from reference TRBV5-1 and TRBJ2-6, is KAGVTQTPRYLIKTRGQQVTLSCSPISGHRSVSWYQQTPGQGLQFLFEYFSETQRNKGNFPGRFSGRQFSNSRSEMNVSTLELGDSALYLCASSVSGSGANVLTFGAGSRLTVL.

V usage is TRBV30 and J usage is TRBJ2-1; D is uncertain. The CDR3 loop spans 12 amino acids. Germline-derived CDR1 and CDR2 are GTSNPN and SVGIG (reference sequence). The V end was cut by 0 bases, the J end by 7 bases, with 7 bases between. The CDR3 sequence is CAWSVTLNEQFF. The CDR3 coding sequence is TGTGCCTGGAGTGTAACATTAAATGAGCAGTTCTTC.

This clone has just one count. The chain links TRBV6-5 to TRBJ2-3; 10 bases align to TRBD1. CDR1 MNHEY and CDR2 SVGAGI come from the germline V gene. The CDR3 totals 15 residues. The ends lost 8 bases at V and 3 bases at J; junction bases unmatched: 8. The CDR3 DNA is TGTGCCAGCTCGAGGTGGGACAGGGGAACAGATACGCAGTATTTT. This translates into CASSRWDRGTDTQYF.

V is TRBV5-6 and J is TRBJ2-6; TRBD2 is a possible D gene (6 bases). Per germline, CDR1 SGHDT and CDR2 YYEEEE. This CDR3 spans 16 amino acids. V was clipped by 4 bases and J by 0 bases, with 11 bases between them. The CDR3 bases are TGTGCCAGCAGCCGGGACTTAAGCTCTGGGGCCAACGTCCTGACTTTC. This codes for CASSRDLSSGANVLTF.

To note about this clone: The junction and the germline gene differ at one end; a read error may be behind it. The chain links TRBV7-9 to TRBJ2-4; D unclear. Germline CDR1 and CDR2: SEHNR and FQNEAQ (reference sequence). CDR3 size: 14 residues. Here the CDR3 DNA reads TGTGCCAGCAGCTCCCCCAAAGCCCAAAACATTCAGTACTTC. It codes for CASSSPKAQNIQYF. Drawing the rest from reference TRBV7-9 and TRBJ2-4, the complete variable domain is DTGVSQNPRHKITKRGQNVTFRCDPISEHNRLYWYRQTLGQGPEFLTYFQNEAQLEKSRLLSDRFSAERPKGSFSTLEIQRTEQGDSAMYLCASSSPKAQNIQYFGAGTRLSVL.

The gene calls are TRBV30 and TRBJ2-3; 7 bases are shared with TRBD2. CDR1 is GTSNPN and CDR2 is SVGIG in the germline V gene (reference sequence). There are 13 residues in the CDR3. Germline trimming cut 3 bases from V and 4 bases from J; bases unmatched to any gene: 4. This chain's CDR3 is CAWSSGVADTQYF. Written as DNA, the CDR3 is TGTGCCTGGAGCAGCGGGGTCGCAGATACGCAGTATTTT.

The rearrangement joins TRBV5-4 to TRBJ1-1; D may be TRBD1 (6 bases). CDR1 is SGHNT, CDR2 YYREEE, per germline (reference sequence). The CDR3 loop spans 15 amino acids. Trimming left V 4 bases short and J 6 bases short, with 19 bases between. The CDR3 protein is CASSISGPGQAEAFF. DNA for the CDR3: TGTGCCAGCAGCATCTCTGGCCCGGGACAAGCTGAAGCTTTCTTT. The full variable domain, with the rest looked up from reference TRBV5-4 and TRBJ1-1, is ETGVTQSPTHLIKTRGQQVTLRCSSQSGHNTVSWYQQALGQGPQFIFQYYREEENGRGNFPPRFSGLQFPNYSSELNVNALELDDSALYLCASSISGPGQAEAFFGQGTRLTVV.

The V and J genes are TRBV27 and TRBJ1-2; D perhaps matches TRBD1 (5 bases). Trimming cost V 4 bases and J 8 bases, with 14 bases left between them. The germline gives CDR1 MNHEY, CDR2 SMNVEV (reference sequence). This CDR3 spans 13 amino acids. CDR3 bases: TGTGCCAGCAGTTCGCAAGGGGCGGTAGGCTACACCTTC. Translated, it gives CASSSQGAVGYTF.

The chain is built from TRBV27 and TRBJ1-6, with a weak D call TRBD1 (6 bases). Trimming removed 4 bases at V and 0 bases at J, with 16 bases between. The germline V gene has CDR1 MNHEY and CDR2 SMNVEV (reference sequence). CDR3 length equals 18 residues. The CDR3 coding sequence is TGTGCCAGCAGTTACCAGGGGTCACCCAGCTCCTATAATTCACCCCTCCACTTT. As protein: CASSYQGSPSSYNSPLHF.

The table lists this clone with a count of one. The chain couples TRBV9 to TRBJ1-3; 9 bases are shared with TRBD1. This CDR3 region has 16 residues. With V trimmed by 2 bases and J by 2 bases, 5 bases remained unmatched. Germline values: CDR1 SGDLS, CDR2 YYNGEE. CDR3 region: CASSVGQGTTGNTIYF. The CDR3 DNA reads as TGTGCCAGCAGCGTTGGACAGGGGACCACTGGAAACACCATATATTTT.

This sequence joins TRBV2 and TRBJ2-7, with a weak D call TRBD1 (5 bases). Germline CDR1 SNHLY, CDR2 FYNNEI. V lost 8 bases and J lost 2, with 22 bases in between. This CDR3 comprises 16 residues. CDR3 nucleotide sequence: TGTGCCAGCCGAGATATTCAAGGGGCAGGGACCTACGAGCAGTACTTC. This translates into CASRDIQGAGTYEQYF.

CDR3 DNA sequence: TGCGCCAGCAGCCAAGGCTCCTCGGGACTGAACAATTCACCCCTCCACTTT. Translated: CASSQGSSGLNNSPLHF. The chain carries TRBV4-1 and TRBJ1-6; tentatively, D is TRBD1 (5 bases). V lost 1 base and J lost 7, with 17 bases in between. Germline V gene sequence: CDR1 MGHRA, CDR2 YSYEKL. The CDR3 covers 17 residues.

V is TRBV6-6 and J is TRBJ2-5, with a tentative D call TRBD1 (7 bases). CDR3 size: 13 residues. Trimming removed 6 bases at V and 3 bases at J, with 11 bases between. CDR1 MNHNY and CDR2 SVGAGI come from the germline V gene (reference sequence). The CDR3 DNA reads TGTGCCAGCAGCCCCAGGGGGGAAGAGACCCAGTACTTC. As protein: CASSPRGEETQYF.

The genes are TRBV3-1 (or the pseudogene TRBV3-2) and TRBJ2-3; TRBD2 might be the D (5 bases). The V and J ends lost 2 bases and 2 bases respectively, with 11 bases between them. CDR1 LGHDT and CDR2 YNNKEL come from the germline V gene (reference sequence). The CDR3 is 15 amino acids. The CDR3 DNA is TGTGCCAGCAGCCAATTCAGCGGCTCCACAGATACGCAGTATTTT. Its translation: CASSQFSGSTDTQYF.

CDR3 sequence: CASSPQGRVRETQYF. The CDR3 DNA sequence: TGTGCCAGCAGCCCTCAGGGCAGGGTCAGAGAGACCCAGTACTTC. This chain uses TRBV28 with TRBJ2-5, with D possibly TRBD1 on 5 matching bases. V lost 6 bases and J lost 4, with 18 bases in between. This CDR3 spans 15 amino acids. Germline loops: CDR1 MDHEN, CDR2 SYDVKM.

The chain has TRBV5-4 and TRBJ2-7; D remains unclear. Germline-derived CDR1 and CDR2 are SGHNT and YYREEE (reference sequence). V was shortened by 0 bases and J by 5 bases, with 9 bases between the two germline ends. The CDR3 is made up of 13 amino acids. This CDR3 reads CASSLALGDEQYF. As DNA, the CDR3 is TGTGCCAGCAGCTTGGCCCTAGGCGACGAGCAGTACTTC.

Here the CDR3 reads CASSLGGGASDTQYF. The CDR3 nucleotides read TGTGCCAGCAGCTTAGGGGGGGGTGCTTCAGATACGCAGTATTTT. The rearrangement uses TRBV7-2 and TRBJ2-3; 7 bases are shared with TRBD2. The germline V gene has CDR1 SGHTA and CDR2 FQGNSA. Trimming took 1 base from V and 4 from J; bases not matched to a gene: 5. The CDR3 has 15 amino acids. Full variable domain (outside the CDR3, taken from reference TRBV7-2 and TRBJ2-3): GAGVSQSPSNKVTEKGKDVELRCDPISGHTALYWYRQSLGQGLEFLIYFQGNSAPDKSGLPSDRFSAERTGGSVSTLTIQRTQQEDSAVYLCASSLGGGASDTQYFGPGTRLTVL.

This clone was recorded once. A much bigger clone sits one base away, suggesting this may be a read error. The rearrangement joins TRBV7-3 to TRBJ1-1; D is unresolved. V dropped 5 bases and J dropped 1 base, with 8 bases sitting between them. The CDR3 totals 13 residues. Germline CDR1 is SGHTA and CDR2 is FQGTGA. DNA for the CDR3: TGTGCCAGCAGCCTCGACAAGAACACTGAAGCTTTCTTT. Amino acid sequence: CASSLDKNTEAFF.

The genes are TRBV6-6 and TRBJ1-1; D is undetermined. CDR1 and CDR2 from the germline V gene are MNHNY and SVGAGI (reference sequence). V lost 8 bases to trimming and J lost 8 bases, with 12 bases between them. CDR3 length equals 11 residues. The CDR3 nucleotides are TGTGCCAGCGGGCTCCAGGCGGAAGCTTTCTTT. Its translation is CASGLQAEAFF.

J is TRBJ1-3 and V is TRBV6-5; D might be TRBD1 (6 bases). V lost 5 bases and J lost 7, with 18 bases in between. Germline CDR1 and CDR2: MNHEY and SVGAGI. The CDR3 extends over 15 amino acids. This CDR3 is CASSPRDGGRNTIYF. The CDR3 DNA sequence: TGTGCCAGCAGTCCCCGGGACGGGGGGCGGAACACCATATATTTT.

The rearrangement uses TRBV2 and TRBJ2-7; D remains unclear. CDR3 length: 12 residues. The germline V gene has CDR1 SNHLY and CDR2 FYNNEI. V was cut by 6 bases and J by 6 bases, with 12 bases left in between. The DNA of the CDR3 is TGTGCCAGCAGGCCCACTACTTTCGAGCAGTACTTC. This codes for CASRPTTFEQYF.

The chain links TRBV10-2 to TRBJ2-3; 7 bases are shared with TRBD2. Germline assignment: CDR1 WSHSY and CDR2 SAAADI. CDR3 size: 16 residues. Trimming removed 7 bases from V and 4 bases from J; junction bases left unmatched: 14. The CDR3 DNA reads as TGCGCCAGCATGAGTTTCGGGGGGACCCGCGCAGATACGCAGTATTTT. This gives the protein CASMSFGGTRADTQYF.

The chain links TRBV11-2 to TRBJ1-1; TRBD1 agrees at 9 bases. V shed 1 base and J 10 bases; nucleotides not matched to a gene: 7. This CDR3 region has 14 residues. The V gene's germline CDR1 is SGHAT and CDR2 FQNNGV. Written as DNA, the CDR3 is TGTGCCAGCAGCTTAGCACAGGGGGCTTTAGGAGCTTTCTTT. The encoded protein is CASSLAQGALGAFF.

The rearrangement uses TRBV5-1 and TRBJ1-2; 9 nucleotides align to TRBD1. Unmatched junction bases numbered 11, after V lost 7 bases and J lost 4 bases. Per germline, CDR1 SGHRS and CDR2 YFSETQ. The CDR3 has 15 amino acids. The CDR3 region is CASRLTGGEVYGYTF. As DNA, the CDR3 is TGCGCCAGCCGACTTACAGGGGGCGAAGTCTATGGCTACACCTTC.

This clone was recorded once. The gene calls are TRBV5-4 and TRBJ1-4, with 10 bases aligning to TRBD1. Per the germline V gene, CDR1 is SGHNT and CDR2 is YYREEE (reference sequence). The CDR3 consists of 15 residues. J gave up 7 bases and V 0 bases, and 3 bases lay outside the gene matches. The CDR3 sequence: CASSLGDRGSEKLFF. The CDR3 coding sequence is TGTGCCAGCAGCTTGGGGGACAGGGGAAGTGAAAAACTGTTTTTT.

The rearrangement links TRBV24-1 to TRBJ2-5, with 11 nucleotides matching TRBD1. The V gene end was trimmed by 4 bases and the J gene end by 4 bases; junction bases not matched to a gene: 4. The CDR3 contains 15 residues. The germline CDR1 and CDR2 sequences are KGHDR and SFDVKD. The DNA for the CDR3 is TGTGCCACCAGTGACCCGGGACAGGGGGGAGAGACCCAGTACTTC. It yields the protein CATSDPGQGGETQYF.

This clone was counted only a few times. This chain connects TRBV2 to TRBJ1-2; the match to TRBD1 covers 7 bases. V shed 6 bases, J shed 6 bases, and the junction held 7 bases outside the gene matches. The CDR3 is 13 amino acids. Germline V gene lookup returns CDR1 SNHLY and CDR2 FYNNEI. The CDR3: CASRGYDRDGYTF. CDR3 DNA: TGTGCCAGCAGGGGTTATGACAGGGATGGCTACACCTTC.

This clone was seen only once. This chain uses TRBV19 with TRBJ1-1, with 8 bases aligning to TRBD1. Looked up from germline, CDR1 is LNHDA and CDR2 is SQIVND (reference sequence). Unmatched junction bases numbered 9, after V lost 6 bases and J lost 0 bases. This CDR3 has 16 residues. In DNA form, the CDR3 reads TGTGCCAGTAGGCACGGACAGGGCCTATTGAACACTGAAGCTTTCTTT. This codes for CASRHGQGLLNTEAFF.